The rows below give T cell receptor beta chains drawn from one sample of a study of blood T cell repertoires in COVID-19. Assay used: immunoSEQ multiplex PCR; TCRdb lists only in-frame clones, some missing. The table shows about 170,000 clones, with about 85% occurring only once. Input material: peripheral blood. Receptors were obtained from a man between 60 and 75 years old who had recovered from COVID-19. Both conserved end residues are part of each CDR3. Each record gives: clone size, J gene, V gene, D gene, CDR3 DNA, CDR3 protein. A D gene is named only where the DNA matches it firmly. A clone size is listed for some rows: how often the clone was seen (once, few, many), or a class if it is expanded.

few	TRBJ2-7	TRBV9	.	TGTGCCAGCAGCGTAGATGGCTTCGTGAACGGGGAGCAGTACTTC	CASSVDGFVNGEQYF
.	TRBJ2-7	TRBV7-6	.	TGTGCCAGCAGCTTACCCGCTAGCGCCGGTACCTACGAGCAGTACTTC	CASSLPASAGTYEQYF
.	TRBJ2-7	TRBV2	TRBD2	TGTGCCAGCAGTGAAGGGCTAGCGGGATCCTCCACCTACGAGCAGTACTTC	CASSEGLAGSSTYEQYF
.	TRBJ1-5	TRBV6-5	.	TGTGCCAGCAGTTGGACAAGCAATCAGCCCCAGCATTTT	CASSWTSNQPQHF
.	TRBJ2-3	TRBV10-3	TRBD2	TGTGCCATCAGTGAATCACCCACTAGCGGGGGCGACCTAGATACGCAGTATTTT	CAISESPTSGGDLDTQYF
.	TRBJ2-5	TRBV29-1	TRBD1	TGCAGCGGGAAGGACAGGGTCGGGGAGACCCAGTACTTC	CSGKDRVGETQYF
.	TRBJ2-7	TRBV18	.	TGTGCCAGCTCACCACAACCCAGCTCCTACGAGCAGTACTTC	CASSPQPSSYEQYF
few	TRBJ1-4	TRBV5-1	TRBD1	TGCGCCAGCAGCTTGGGGTTGGGACAGGGCTATAATGAAAAACTGTTTTTT	CASSLGLGQGYNEKLFF
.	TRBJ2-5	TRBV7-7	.	TGTGCTAGCAGCTTTTTCGAGAGAGGGAGACAGGGACTCTTGGAGACCCAGTACTTC	CASSFFERGRQGLLETQYF
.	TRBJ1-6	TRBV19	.	TGTGCCAGTAGTATCCCGGCAGGCTCCGTCTATAATTCACCCCTCCACTTT	CASSIPAGSVYNSPLHF
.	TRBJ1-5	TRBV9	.	TGTGCCAGCAGCGGGGGCGGCCCTATTAGCAATCAGCCCCAGCATTTT	CASSGGGPISNQPQHF
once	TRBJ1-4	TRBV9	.	TGTGCCAGCAGCGTAGCAGGCCCAAATGAAAAACTGTTTTTT	CASSVAGPNEKLFF
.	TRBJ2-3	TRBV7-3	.	TGTGCCAGCAGCTTATTAGCTCCTCCAGATACGCAGTATTTT	CASSLLAPPDTQYF
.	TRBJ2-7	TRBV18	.	TGTGCCAGCTCACCAGGTCAGGAATCCTACGAGCAGTACTTC	CASSPGQESYEQYF
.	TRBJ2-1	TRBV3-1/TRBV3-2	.	TGTGCCAGCAGCCAAGAGGGCTTGGGGGGAGCCTACAATGAGCAGTTCTTC	CASSQEGLGGAYNEQFF
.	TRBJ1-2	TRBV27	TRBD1	TGTGCCAGCAGTCTCCGGGACAGTCGAGTGACCGGCTACACCTTC	CASSLRDSRVTGYTF